Below, one T cell receptor (beta chain) is given with its context. Method: immunoSEQ multiplex PCR; TCRdb's copy keeps in-frame clones and lacks some. The profile covers 30,000 to 40,000 clones, with 80% to 95% appearing a single time and approximately 20% taken by the ten largest. The data belong to a study of a mutant IDH1 vaccine in newly diagnosed glioma. Time point reported: baseline, week 1 (first vaccination visit). Indicated treatment: pre-vaccination baseline after standard-of-care therapy. The germline V gene encodes CDR1 LGHNA and CDR2 YNFKEQ. V was pared by 1 base and J by 5 bases, with 12 bases between. This CDR3 has 14 amino acids.

The sample in question was PBMCs, obtained from a glioma patient treated with radiotherapy, temozolomide or both. This TCR came from a young man with glioma. The chain has TRBV4-2 and TRBJ2-7, with D possibly being TRBD1 (5 bases). This CDR3 reads CASSQGQGSDEQYF. CDR3 in DNA: TGTGCCAGCAGCCAAGGGCAGGGAAGCGACGAGCAGTACTTC.